The 5 T cell receptor beta chains given below trace back to one sample, sequenced in a study of PD-1 blockade in classical Hodgkin lymphoma. Documented time point: cycle 4 day 1 (C4D1), after six to seven weeks of nivolumab. All trial patients relapsed after autologous stem cell transplantation. PBMCs were thawed, and CD8+ T cells were then isolated from them by magnetic negative selection. The method was immunoSEQ multiplex PCR; TCRdb's version includes in-frame clones alone and lacks a portion of them. The table includes about 2,300 clones, under 70% detected once. The sequences come from CD8+ T cells from blood, collected before the fourth cycle of nivolumab. The receptors stem from a human donor with classical Hodgkin lymphoma.

V and J are TRBV13 and TRBJ1-4; D call uncertain. The CDR3 covers 14 residues. Germline V lookup: CDR1 PRHDT, CDR2 FYEKMQ (reference sequence). V lost 5 bases to trimming and J lost 3 bases, with 10 bases between them. CDR3 protein: CASSTLGANEKLFF. The CDR3 DNA is TGTGCCAGCAGCACTCTCGGGGCTAATGAAAAACTGTTTTTT.

The V and J genes are TRBV27 and TRBJ1-5, with 8 positions matching TRBD1. This CDR3 region has 19 residues. Trimming at V came to 0 bases and at J to 2 bases, leaving 12 bases not matched to a gene. From germline, CDR1 is MNHEY and CDR2 SMNVEV (reference sequence). DNA for the CDR3: TGTGCCAGCAGTTTATCCGGACAGGGAATAAGGTGGGGCAATCAGCCCCAGCATTTT. It encodes CASSLSGQGIRWGNQPQHF.

This clone has a handful of counts. J is TRBJ1-1 and V is TRBV7-9, with 9 nucleotides matching TRBD1. The V gene's germline CDR1 is SEHNR and CDR2 FQNEAQ (reference sequence). J gave up 0 bases and V 6 bases, and 2 bases lay outside the gene matches. CDR3 length: 14 amino acids. Here the CDR3 DNA reads TGTGCCAGCAGAGGACAGGGGATGAACACTGAAGCTTTCTTT. Its translation is CASRGQGMNTEAFF. Full variable domain (missing parts from reference TRBV7-9 and TRBJ1-1): DTGVSQNPRHKITKRGQNVTFRCDPISEHNRLYWYRQTLGQGPEFLTYFQNEAQLEKSRLLSDRFSAERPKGSFSTLEIQRTEQGDSAMYLCASRGQGMNTEAFFGQGTRLTVV.

The chain is built from TRBV27 and TRBJ1-3; D uncertain. The CDR3 has 11 amino acids. The ends were cut back, 8 bases at V and 0 bases at J, with 2 bases in the middle. Germline V CDR1 and CDR2: MNHEY, SMNVEV (reference sequence). CDR3 DNA: TGTGCCAGCCGCTCTGGAAACACCATATATTTT. Translating it yields CASRSGNTIYF.

CDR3 nucleotides: TGTGCCAGCAGCCTACGGGGAAGCACAGATACGCAGTATTTT. It is translated as CASSLRGSTDTQYF. This chain links TRBV21-1 with TRBJ2-3; whether TRBD2, the table's D call, matches the DNA was not checked. TRBV21-1 is described as a pseudogene. The CDR3 runs 14 residues.